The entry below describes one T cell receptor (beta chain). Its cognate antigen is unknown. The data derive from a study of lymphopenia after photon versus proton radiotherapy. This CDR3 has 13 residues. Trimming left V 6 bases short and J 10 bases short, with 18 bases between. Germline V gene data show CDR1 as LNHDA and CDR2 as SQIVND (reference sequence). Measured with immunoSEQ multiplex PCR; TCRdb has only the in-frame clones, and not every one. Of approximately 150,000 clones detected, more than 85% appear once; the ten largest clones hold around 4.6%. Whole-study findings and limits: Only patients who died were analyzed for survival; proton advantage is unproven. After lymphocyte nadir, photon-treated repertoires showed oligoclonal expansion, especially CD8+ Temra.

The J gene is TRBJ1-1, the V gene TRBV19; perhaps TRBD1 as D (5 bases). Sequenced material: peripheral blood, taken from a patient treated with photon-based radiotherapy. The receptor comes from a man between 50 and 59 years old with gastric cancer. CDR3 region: CASRGRTHGGAFF. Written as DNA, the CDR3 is TGTGCCAGTAGGGGACGGACCCACGGGGGAGCTTTCTTT. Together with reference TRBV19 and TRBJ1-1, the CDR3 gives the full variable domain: DGGITQSPKYLFRKEGQNVTLSCEQNLNHDAMYWYRQDPGQGLRLIYYSQIVNDFQKGDIAEGYSVSREKKESFPLTVTSAQKNPTAFYLCASRGRTHGGAFFGQGTRLTVV.